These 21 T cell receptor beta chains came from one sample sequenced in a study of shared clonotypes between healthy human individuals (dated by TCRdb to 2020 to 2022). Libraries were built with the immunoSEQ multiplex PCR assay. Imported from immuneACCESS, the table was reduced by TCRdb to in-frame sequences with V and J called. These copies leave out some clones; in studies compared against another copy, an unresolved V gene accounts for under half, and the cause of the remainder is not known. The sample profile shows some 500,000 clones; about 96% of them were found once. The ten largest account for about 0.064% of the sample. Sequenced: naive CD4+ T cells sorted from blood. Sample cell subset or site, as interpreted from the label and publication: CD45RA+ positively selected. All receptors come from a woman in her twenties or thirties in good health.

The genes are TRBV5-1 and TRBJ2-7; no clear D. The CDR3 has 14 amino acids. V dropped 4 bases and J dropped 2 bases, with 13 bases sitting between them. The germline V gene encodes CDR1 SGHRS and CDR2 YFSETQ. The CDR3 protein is CASSPGGEPYEQYF. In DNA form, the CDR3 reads TGCGCCAGCAGCCCGGGCGGAGAACCCTACGAGCAGTACTTC.

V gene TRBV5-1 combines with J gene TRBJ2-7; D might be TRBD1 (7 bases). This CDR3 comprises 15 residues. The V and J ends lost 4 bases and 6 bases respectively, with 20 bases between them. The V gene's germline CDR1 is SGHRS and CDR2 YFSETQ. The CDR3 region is CASSPRGVGGREQYF. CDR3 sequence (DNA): TGCGCCAGCAGCCCCAGGGGGGTCGGGGGACGCGAGCAGTACTTC.

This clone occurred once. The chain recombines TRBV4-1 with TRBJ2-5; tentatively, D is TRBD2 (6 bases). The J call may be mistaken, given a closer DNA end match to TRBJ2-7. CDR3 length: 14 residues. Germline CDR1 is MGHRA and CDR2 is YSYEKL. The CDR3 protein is CASSQGDGGYEQYF. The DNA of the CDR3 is TGCGCCAGCAGCCAGGGAGACGGGGGCTACGAGCAGTACTTC.

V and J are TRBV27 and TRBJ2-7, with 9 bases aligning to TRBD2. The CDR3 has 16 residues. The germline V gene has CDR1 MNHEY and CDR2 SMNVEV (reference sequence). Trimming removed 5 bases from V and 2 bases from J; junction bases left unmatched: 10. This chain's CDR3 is CASSRSGTSLPYEQYF. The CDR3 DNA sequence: TGTGCCAGCAGTCGCTCCGGGACTAGCTTACCCTACGAGCAGTACTTC.

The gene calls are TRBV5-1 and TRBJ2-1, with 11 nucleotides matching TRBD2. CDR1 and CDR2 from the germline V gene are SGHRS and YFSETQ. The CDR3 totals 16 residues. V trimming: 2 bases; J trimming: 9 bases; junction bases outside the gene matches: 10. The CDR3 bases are TGCGCCAGCAGCTTACCACCCACTAGCGGGAGTGGTGAGCAGTTCTTC. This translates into CASSLPPTSGSGEQFF.

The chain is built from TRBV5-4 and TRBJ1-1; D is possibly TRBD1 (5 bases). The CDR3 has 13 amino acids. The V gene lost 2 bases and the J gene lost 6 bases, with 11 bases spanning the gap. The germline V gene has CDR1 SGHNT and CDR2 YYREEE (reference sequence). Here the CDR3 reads CASSFRELSEAFF. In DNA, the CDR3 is TGTGCCAGCAGCTTCAGGGAACTGTCTGAAGCTTTCTTT.

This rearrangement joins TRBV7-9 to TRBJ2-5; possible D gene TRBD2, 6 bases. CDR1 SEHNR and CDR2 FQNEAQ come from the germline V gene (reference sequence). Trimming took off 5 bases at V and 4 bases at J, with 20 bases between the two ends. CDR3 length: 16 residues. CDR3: CASSQRSGFGGETQYF. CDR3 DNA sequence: TGTGCCAGCAGCCAGAGGTCCGGGTTCGGGGGAGAGACCCAGTACTTC.

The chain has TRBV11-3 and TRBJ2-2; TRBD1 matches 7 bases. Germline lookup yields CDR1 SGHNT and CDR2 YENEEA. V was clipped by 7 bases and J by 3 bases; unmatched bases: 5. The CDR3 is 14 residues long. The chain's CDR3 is CASTAGGHTGELFF. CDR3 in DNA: TGTGCCAGCACGGCAGGGGGTCACACCGGGGAGCTGTTTTTT.

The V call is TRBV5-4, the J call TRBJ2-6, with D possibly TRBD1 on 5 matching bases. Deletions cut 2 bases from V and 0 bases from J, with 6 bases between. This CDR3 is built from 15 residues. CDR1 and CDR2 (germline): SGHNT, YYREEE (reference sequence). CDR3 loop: CASSFQGSGANVLTF. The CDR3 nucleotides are TGTGCCAGCAGCTTCCAGGGCTCTGGGGCCAACGTCCTGACTTTC.

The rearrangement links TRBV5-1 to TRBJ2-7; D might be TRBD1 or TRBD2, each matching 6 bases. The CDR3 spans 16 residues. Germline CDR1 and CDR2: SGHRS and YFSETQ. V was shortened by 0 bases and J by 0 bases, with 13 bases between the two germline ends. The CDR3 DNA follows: TGCGCCAGCAGCTTGGTTTATCCGGGGGCCTCCTACGAGCAGTACTTC. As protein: CASSLVYPGASYEQYF.

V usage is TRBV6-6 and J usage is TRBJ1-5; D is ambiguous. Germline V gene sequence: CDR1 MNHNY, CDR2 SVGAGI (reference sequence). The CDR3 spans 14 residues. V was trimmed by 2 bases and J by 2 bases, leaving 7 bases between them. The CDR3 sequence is CASSYGAGNQPQHF. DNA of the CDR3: TGTGCCAGCAGTTACGGAGCAGGCAATCAGCCCCAGCATTTT.

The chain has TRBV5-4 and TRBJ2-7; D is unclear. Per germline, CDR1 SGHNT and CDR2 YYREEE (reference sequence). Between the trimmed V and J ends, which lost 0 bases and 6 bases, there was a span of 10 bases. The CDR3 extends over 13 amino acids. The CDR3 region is CASSLGRGSEQYF. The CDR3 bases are TGTGCCAGCAGCTTGGGGCGAGGCTCCGAGCAGTACTTC.

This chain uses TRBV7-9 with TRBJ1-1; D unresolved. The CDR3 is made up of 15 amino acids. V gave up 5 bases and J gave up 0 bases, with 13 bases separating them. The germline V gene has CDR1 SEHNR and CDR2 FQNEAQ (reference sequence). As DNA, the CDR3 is TGTGCCAGCAGCGTTGCCGGGCGGGTGAACACTGAAGCTTTCTTT. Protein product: CASSVAGRVNTEAFF.

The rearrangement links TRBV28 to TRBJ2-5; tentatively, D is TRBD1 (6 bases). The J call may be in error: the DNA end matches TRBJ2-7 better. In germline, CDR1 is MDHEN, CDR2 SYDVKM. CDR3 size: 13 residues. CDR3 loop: CASSGQGTNEQYF. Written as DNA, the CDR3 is TGTGCCAGCAGTGGGCAGGGGACGAACGAGCAGTACTTC.

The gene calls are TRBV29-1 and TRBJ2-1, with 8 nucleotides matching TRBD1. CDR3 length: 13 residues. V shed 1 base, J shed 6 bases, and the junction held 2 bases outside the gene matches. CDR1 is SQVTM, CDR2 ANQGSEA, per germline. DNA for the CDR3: TGCAGCGTTGAAGGGGACAGGATCAATGAGCAGTTCTTC. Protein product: CSVEGDRINEQFF.

CDR3 amino acids: CASRLQGAYEQYF. CDR3 DNA: TGTGCCAGCAGACTACAGGGGGCCTACGAGCAGTACTTC. The J gene is TRBJ2-5, the V gene TRBV28; 8 nucleotides align to TRBD1. The J call may not be correct, given that the DNA end is closer to TRBJ2-7. The CDR3 is 13 amino acids. CDR1 and CDR2 (germline): MDHEN, SYDVKM.

As DNA, the CDR3 is TGTGCCAGCAGCTTACTCGCGGGAACTGCTGGAGATACGCAGTATTTT. This gives the protein CASSLLAGTAGDTQYF. This chain connects TRBV7-9 to TRBJ2-3; TRBD2 is a possible D gene (6 bases). V lost 2 bases to trimming and J lost 5 bases, with 17 bases between them. The germline gives CDR1 SEHNR, CDR2 FQNEAQ (reference sequence). The CDR3 loop spans 16 amino acids.

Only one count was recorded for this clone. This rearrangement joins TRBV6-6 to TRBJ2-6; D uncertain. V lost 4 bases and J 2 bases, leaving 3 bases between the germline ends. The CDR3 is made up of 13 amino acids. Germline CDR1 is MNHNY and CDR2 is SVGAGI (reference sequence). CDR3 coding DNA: TGTGCCAGCAGTTCGCCTGGGGCCAACGTCCTGACTTTC. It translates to CASSSPGANVLTF.

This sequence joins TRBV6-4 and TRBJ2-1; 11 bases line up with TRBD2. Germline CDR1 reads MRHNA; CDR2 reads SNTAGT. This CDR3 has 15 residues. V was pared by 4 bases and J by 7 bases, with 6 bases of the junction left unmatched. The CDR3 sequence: CASSGLAGLGNEQFF. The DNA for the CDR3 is TGTGCCAGCAGTGGACTAGCGGGACTGGGGAATGAGCAGTTCTTC.

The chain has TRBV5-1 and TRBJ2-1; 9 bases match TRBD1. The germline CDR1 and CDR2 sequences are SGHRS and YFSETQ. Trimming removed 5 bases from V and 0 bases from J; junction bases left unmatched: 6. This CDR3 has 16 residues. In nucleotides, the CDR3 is TGCGCCAGCAGGGGAACAGGGGGCAGCTCCTACAATGAGCAGTTCTTC. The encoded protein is CASRGTGGSSYNEQFF. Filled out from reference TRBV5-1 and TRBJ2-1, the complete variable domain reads KAGVTQTPRYLIKTRGQQVTLSCSPISGHRSVSWYQQTPGQGLQFLFEYFSETQRNKGNFPGRFSGRQFSNSRSEMNVSTLELGDSALYLCASRGTGGSSYNEQFFGPGTRLTVL.

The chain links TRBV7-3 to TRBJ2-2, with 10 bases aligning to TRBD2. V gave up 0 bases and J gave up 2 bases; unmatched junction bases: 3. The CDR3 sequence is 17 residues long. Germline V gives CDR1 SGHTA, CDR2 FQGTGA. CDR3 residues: CASSLTSSGGNTGELFF. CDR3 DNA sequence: TGTGCCAGCAGCTTAACGTCTAGCGGGGGTAACACCGGGGAGCTGTTTTTT.